The 28 T cell receptor beta chains listed next were all sequenced from one sample in a study of blood T cell repertoires in COVID-19. Sequencing was performed with immunoSEQ multiplex PCR; in TCRdb, only in-frame clones are kept and a portion is missing. The sample shows approximately 160,000 clones, about four fifths of them seen only once. Sequenced sample: peripheral blood. Receptor source: a man in his sixties with active or convalescent COVID-19.

The DNA of the CDR3 is TGTGCCAGCAGTATCGAGCTCACCGGGGAGCTGTTTTTT. This translates into CASSIELTGELFF. This rearrangement joins TRBV6-2 or TRBV6-3 to TRBJ2-2; D gene ambiguous. This CDR3 contains 13 residues. V shed 5 bases and J shed 4 bases, with 8 bases lying between them. Per germline, CDR1 MNHEY and CDR2 SVGEGT.

The chain recombines TRBV5-1 with TRBJ1-2; D might be TRBD1 (5 bases). The CDR3 runs to 15 residues. V was shortened by 2 bases and J by 1 base, with 12 bases between the two germline ends. Germline-derived CDR1 and CDR2 are SGHRS and YFSETQ. CDR3 in DNA: TGCGCCAGCAGCTTAACACAGGCCTTTAACTATGGCTACACCTTC. As protein: CASSLTQAFNYGYTF.

The V call is TRBV11-1, the J call TRBJ2-1, with 11 bases that match TRBD2. Germline V gene data show CDR1 as SGHAT and CDR2 as FQDESV (reference sequence). After removal of 5 bases from V and 5 bases from J, the junction contained 5 bases not matched to a gene. This CDR3 has 15 amino acids. In DNA form, the CDR3 reads TGTGCCAGCAGCCCGAAACTAGCGGGAGACAATGAGCAGTTCTTC. This codes for CASSPKLAGDNEQFF.

The chain recombines TRBV19 with TRBJ2-5, with 7 nucleotides matching TRBD1. CDR3 length: 14 residues. Germline CDR1 is LNHDA and CDR2 is SQIVND (reference sequence). Trimming removed 3 bases from V and 4 bases from J; junction bases left unmatched: 5. The DNA of the CDR3 is TGTGCCAGTAGTATCACAGGGGCGGGAGAGACCCAGTACTTC. Protein product: CASSITGAGETQYF.

A few counts support this clone. This chain links TRBV10-3 with TRBJ2-7; 9 bases align to TRBD1. Losses at the gene ends were 0 bases for V and 3 bases for J; bases not matched to a gene: 6. The CDR3 totals 16 residues. Per the germline V gene, CDR1 is ENHRY and CDR2 is SYGVKD. The DNA of the CDR3 is TGTGCCATCAGTGAGTCGACCCCGGGACAGGGCTACGAGCAGTACTTC. This sequence encodes CAISESTPGQGYEQYF.

V is TRBV29-1 and J is TRBJ1-2; the D gene is possibly TRBD1 (6 bases). Germline V gene sequence: CDR1 SQVTM, CDR2 ANQGSEA. The CDR3 is made up of 11 amino acids. V dropped 8 bases and J dropped 8 bases, with 15 bases sitting between them. The CDR3 coding sequence is TGCAGCACACAGGGCTTGTTCGGCTACACCTTC. This sequence encodes CSTQGLFGYTF. The full variable domain, in which reference TRBV29-1 and TRBJ1-2 provide the parts outside the CDR3, is SAVISQKPSRDICQRGTSLTIQCQVDSQVTMMFWYRQQPGQSLTLIATANQGSEATYESGFVIDKFPISRPNLTFSTLTVSNMSPEDSSIYLCSTQGLFGYTFGSGTRLTVV.

The chain recombines TRBV5-1 with TRBJ2-2; D gene unclear. Germline V CDR1 and CDR2: SGHRS, YFSETQ. The CDR3 is made up of 15 amino acids. V lost 0 bases, J lost 0 bases, and 6 bases lay in between. The CDR3 spells CASSLDTANTGELFF. The DNA of the CDR3 is TGCGCCAGCAGCTTGGATACAGCGAACACCGGGGAGCTGTTTTTT.

The chain has TRBV6-5 and TRBJ2-1, with 13 bases identical to TRBD2. This CDR3 is 15 amino acids long. Trimming at V came to 4 bases and at J to 10 bases, leaving 7 bases not matched to a gene. Germline CDR1 reads MNHEY; CDR2 reads SVGAGI. In nucleotides, the CDR3 is TGTGCCAGCAGTTCCGGACTAGCGGGAGTCTCCGAGCAGTTCTTC. This gives the protein CASSSGLAGVSEQFF.

This sequence joins TRBV4-2 and TRBJ1-6, with D perhaps TRBD1 (6 bases). This CDR3 contains 20 residues. V was shortened by 1 base and J by 1 base, with 20 bases between the two germline ends. CDR1 is LGHNA, CDR2 YNFKEQ, per germline. The CDR3 bases are TGTGCCAGCAGCCAAGGGGCACTCTCGACAGGAGGTTCCTATAATTCACCCCTCCACTTT. It translates to CASSQGALSTGGSYNSPLHF.

The chain joins TRBV28 to TRBJ1-4; D may be TRBD1 (6 bases). Germline values: CDR1 MDHEN, CDR2 SYDVKM. Trimming removed 4 bases from V and 4 bases from J, with 19 bases in between. CDR3 length: 17 amino acids. CDR3 residues: CASSSYRETRGNEKLFF. CDR3 bases: TGTGCCAGCAGTTCATACAGGGAAACGAGGGGTAATGAAAAACTGTTTTTT. Together with reference TRBV28 and TRBJ1-4, the CDR3 gives the full variable domain: DVKVTQSSRYLVKRTGEKVFLECVQDMDHENMFWYRQDPGLGLRLIYFSYDVKMKEKGDIPEGYSVSREKKERFSLILESASTNQTSMYLCASSSYRETRGNEKLFFGSGTQLSVL.

The gene calls are TRBV28 and TRBJ2-7; 11 bases are a match to TRBD2. The CDR3 consists of 15 residues. Losses at the gene ends were 4 bases for V and 3 bases for J; bases not matched to a gene: 5. Germline V lookup: CDR1 MDHEN, CDR2 SYDVKM. The CDR3 nucleotides read TGTGCCAGCAGTTCGAGACTAGCGGGACGCTACGAGCAGTACTTC. Residues: CASSSRLAGRYEQYF.

The chain carries TRBV6-5 and TRBJ1-1, with D perhaps TRBD1 (6 bases). CDR3 length: 15 residues. CDR1 and CDR2 from the germline V gene are MNHEY and SVGAGI. The V end lost 6 bases, the J end lost 5 bases, and 19 bases lay between the germline ends. The CDR3: CASRKPLQGRTEAFF. The CDR3 coding sequence is TGTGCCAGCAGAAAGCCCTTACAGGGAAGGACTGAAGCTTTCTTT.

V usage is TRBV5-4 and J usage is TRBJ2-7; TRBD1 aligns across 9 bases. V dropped 4 bases and J dropped 6; count of bases not matched to a gene: 11. The CDR3 has 15 residues. CDR1 is SGHNT, CDR2 YYREEE, per germline (reference sequence). CDR3 DNA: TGTGCCAGCAGCCGCCGGGACAGGGTTAATGCCGAGCAGTACTTC. Translation: CASSRRDRVNAEQYF.

The V gene is TRBV7-9, the J gene TRBJ2-1; TRBD2 matches at 8 bases. CDR3 length: 17 amino acids. The V gene end was trimmed by 4 bases and the J gene end by 4 bases; junction bases not matched to a gene: 12. Germline CDR1 is SEHNR and CDR2 is FQNEAQ (reference sequence). This CDR3 reads CASSSSGTRDGYNEQFF. CDR3 bases: TGTGCCAGCAGCTCCTCCGGGACTAGGGACGGGTACAATGAGCAGTTCTTC.

The chain couples TRBV9 to TRBJ2-5, with 7 bases fitting TRBD2. CDR1 is SGDLS and CDR2 is YYNGEE in the germline V gene. V was clipped by 3 bases and J by 2 bases; unmatched bases: 7. The CDR3 has 15 residues. The CDR3 coding sequence is TGTGCCAGCAGCGCTCGCGGGGGAAAGCAAGAGACCCAGTACTTC. This encodes CASSARGGKQETQYF.

V usage is TRBV29-1 and J usage is TRBJ2-1; D is undetermined. Between the trimmed V and J ends, which lost 7 bases and 2 bases, there was a span of 12 bases. CDR1 SQVTM and CDR2 ANQGSEA come from the germline V gene. The CDR3 runs to 13 residues. This CDR3 reads CSGSGATYNEQFF. CDR3 DNA: TGCAGCGGGTCAGGCGCGACCTACAATGAGCAGTTCTTC.

V is TRBV12-3 or TRBV12-4 and J is TRBJ1-2, with TRBD1 identical over 8 bases. V lost 7 bases and J lost 6; bases outside the gene matches: 7. CDR3 size: 13 residues. The CDR3 bases are TGTGCCAGCACCCGTGGACAGGGCCATGGCTACACCTTC. Translation gives CASTRGQGHGYTF.

This clone has at least ten counts. V is TRBV11-2 and J is TRBJ2-7; D possibly corresponds to TRBD2 (6 bases). V gave up 6 bases and J gave up 5 bases, with 17 bases separating them. This CDR3 is 14 amino acids long. CDR1 and CDR2 from the germline V gene are SGHAT and FQNNGV. CDR3 bases: TGTGCCAGCAGGGAACGAATGGGGACTGACGAGCAGTACTTC. Translating it yields CASRERMGTDEQYF.

V and J are TRBV9 and TRBJ2-3, with a weak D call TRBD2 (5 bases). CDR3 size: 14 residues. CDR1 is SGDLS and CDR2 is YYNGEE in the germline V gene. Trimming took 0 bases from V and 1 from J, leaving 6 bases between them. CDR3 nucleotide sequence: TGTGCCAGCAGCGTAGGAGCGGGCACAGATACGCAGTATTTT. Its translation is CASSVGAGTDTQYF.

The gene calls are TRBV4-1 and TRBJ2-3; TRBD1 aligns across 9 bases. Germline loops: CDR1 MGHRA, CDR2 YSYEKL. V shed 4 bases, J shed 3 bases, and the junction held 5 bases outside the gene matches. The CDR3 consists of 15 residues. This chain's CDR3 is CASSRIQGATDTQYF. CDR3 DNA sequence: TGCGCCAGCAGCCGCATACAGGGGGCGACAGATACGCAGTATTTT.

A single count supports this clone. The V gene is TRBV9, the J gene TRBJ2-3; 10 bases align to TRBD2. The length of the CDR3 is 19 residues. The V gene end was trimmed by 0 bases and the J gene end by 2 bases; junction bases not matched to a gene: 12. Germline values: CDR1 SGDLS, CDR2 YYNGEE. The CDR3 coding sequence is TGTGCCAGCAGCGTAGGGTCCGGGACTAGCGAGACGTCCACAGATACGCAGTATTTT. This gives the protein CASSVGSGTSETSTDTQYF.

The V and J genes are TRBV14 and TRBJ1-6, with 10 bases aligning to TRBD1. CDR3 length: 16 residues. The J segment lost 7 bases and the V segment lost 5 bases, leaving 8 bases of the junction unmatched. CDR1 and CDR2 from the germline V gene are SGHDN and FVKESK. DNA for the CDR3: TGTGCCAGCAGCAAGGGACAGGGGACCCAAAATTCACCCCTCCACTTT. It is translated as CASSKGQGTQNSPLHF.

The rearrangement links TRBV6-1 to TRBJ1-2; 7 positions match TRBD1. The CDR3 runs to 13 residues. After removal of 3 bases from V and 7 bases from J, the junction contained 5 bases not matched to a gene. CDR1 and CDR2 from the germline V gene are MNHNS and SASEGT. CDR3 loop: CASSEPRQGGYTF. CDR3 coding DNA: TGTGCCAGCAGTGAGCCTAGACAGGGTGGCTACACCTTC.

This clone showed up just once. CDR3 residues: CASSAQGPGELFF. CDR3 sequence (DNA): TGTGCCAGCAGTGCACAGGGCCCCGGGGAGCTGTTTTTT. The gene calls are TRBV12-3 or TRBV12-4 and TRBJ2-2, with D possibly being TRBD1 (6 bases). V was trimmed by 5 bases and J by 6 bases, leaving 10 bases between them. The CDR3 runs to 13 residues.

The rearrangement uses TRBV7-2 and TRBJ2-7; perhaps TRBD2 as D (6 bases). Germline V gives CDR1 SGHTA, CDR2 FQGNSA. The V end was cut by 0 bases, the J end by 2 bases, with 8 bases between. The CDR3 loop spans 14 amino acids. CDR3 coding DNA: TGTGCCAGCAGCTTAGCGGGGGGAACCTACGAGCAGTACTTC. Its protein product is CASSLAGGTYEQYF.

The rearrangement links TRBV28 to TRBJ2-2; 7 bases align to TRBD1. V was clipped by 6 bases and J by 4 bases; unmatched bases: 8. CDR3 length: 15 amino acids. Germline V gene data show CDR1 as MDHEN and CDR2 as SYDVKM. CDR3 sequence reads: CASSGAGGITGELFF. In nucleotides, the CDR3 is TGTGCCAGCAGCGGGGCAGGGGGTATCACCGGGGAGCTGTTTTTT.

DNA of the CDR3: TGCAGCGTTGAAACAGGGGGTAGGGAGCAGTTCTTC. Protein product: CSVETGGREQFF. The chain uses TRBV29-1 and TRBJ2-1; 8 bases match TRBD1. The ends lost 2 bases at V and 10 bases at J; junction bases unmatched: 4. The CDR3 runs 12 residues. The germline V gene encodes CDR1 SQVTM and CDR2 ANQGSEA.

The chain employs TRBV29-1 and TRBJ2-3; 7 bases line up with TRBD1. This CDR3 has 14 amino acids. V dropped 2 bases and J dropped 4; count of bases not matched to a gene: 6. CDR1 SQVTM and CDR2 ANQGSEA come from the germline V gene. In nucleotides, the CDR3 is TGCAGCGTTGAATGGGGGCAGGGGGCAGATACGCAGTATTTT. This translates into CSVEWGQGADTQYF.